The rows below give T cell receptor beta chains drawn from one sample of a study of T-cell reconstitution after alpha-beta-depleted transplantation in children. TCRdb itself ran the PCR reads through MiXCR, one entry per CDR3 protein. The sample records 440,000 or so distinct CDR3 sequences, around two fifths being singletons. Sequences were derived from PBMCs, sampled before TCRalphabeta/CD19-depleted stem cell transplant. These receptor sequences come from a girl aged 2 to 10 with aplastic anemia, due to receive a stem cell transplant. The conserved cysteine and the conserved F or W are not part of the CDR3 here.

V: TRBV20-1
CDR3: SARWRYETQY

V: TRBV11-2
CDR3: ASSLSPGPGEQY

V: TRBV20-1
CDR3: SARQLTASYEQY

V: TRBV7-2
CDR3: ASSYGQGGPSGNTIY

V: TRBV20-1
CDR3: SASRPGSSYEQY

V: TRBV28
CDR3: ASSSLWDRGHLAGRIGELF

V: TRBV15
CDR3: ATSRDTLSGYEQY

V: TRBV5-1
CDR3: ASSFHGAGNSPLH

V: TRBV29-1
CDR3: SVEGGVAGIHNEQF

V: TRBV6-2/TRBV6-3
CDR3: ASSLKQGWTEAF

V: TRBV4-1
CDR3: ASSQEQWSSNYGYT

V: TRBV28
CDR3: ASSDPGQQSNQPQH

V: TRBV13
CDR3: ASSPDRYEQY

V: TRBV12-3/TRBV12-4
CDR3: ASSQGAVGYEQY

V: TRBV20-1
CDR3: SARVGGGDTGELF

V: TRBV20-1
CDR3: SAPRLSRGEWGQY

V: TRBV24-1
CDR3: ATSDRLAGENEQF

V: TRBV20-1
CDR3: SEARRNTGELF

V: TRBV7-9
CDR3: ATQLRSAGSYEQY

V: TRBV5-1
CDR3: ASSLAVWENEKLF

V: TRBV27
CDR3: ASMRGRAGQGTDTQY

V: TRBV12-3/TRBV12-4
CDR3: ASSPRAHLAKNIQY

V: TRBV20-1
CDR3: SAREAWVGGSYEQY

V: TRBV18
CDR3: ASSPPRLASPAYEQY

V: TRBV7-2
CDR3: ASSAGLAGSPYEQY

V: TRBV20-1
CDR3: SARQGRWTGELF

V: TRBV10-3
CDR3: AISRTSDRGEQY

V: TRBV5-1
CDR3: ASSLNAGADTGELF

V: TRBV7-2
CDR3: ASSSTTRSGKSQY

V: TRBV12-3/TRBV12-4
CDR3: ASSFRTGGTDTQY

V: TRBV3-1
CDR3: ASSQAGLGAKNIQY

V: TRBV29-1
CDR3: SVDEQGHGLETQY

V: TRBV5-1
CDR3: ASSLVLVPGNEQF

V: TRBV7-8
CDR3: ASRVGDTQY

V: TRBV5-5
CDR3: ASSLLHGTGNNPPLH

V: TRBV5-5
CDR3: ASSLGGTGEGYT

V: TRBV11-2
CDR3: ASSFAGGPNEQF

V: TRBV28
CDR3: ASSFRLHPWRTEAF

V: TRBV20-1
CDR3: SARDRSGTITDTQY

V: TRBV5-1
CDR3: ASRGTPQDGEQF

V: TRBV5-4
CDR3: ASSWGGSQETQY

V: TRBV29-1
CDR3: SVEDRPARKLF

V: TRBV20-1
CDR3: SARWSGQETQY

V: TRBV20-1
CDR3: SARGWNTEAF

V: TRBV20-1
CDR3: SAKGTGGDGYT

V: TRBV7-2
CDR3: ASTSGGWDEQY